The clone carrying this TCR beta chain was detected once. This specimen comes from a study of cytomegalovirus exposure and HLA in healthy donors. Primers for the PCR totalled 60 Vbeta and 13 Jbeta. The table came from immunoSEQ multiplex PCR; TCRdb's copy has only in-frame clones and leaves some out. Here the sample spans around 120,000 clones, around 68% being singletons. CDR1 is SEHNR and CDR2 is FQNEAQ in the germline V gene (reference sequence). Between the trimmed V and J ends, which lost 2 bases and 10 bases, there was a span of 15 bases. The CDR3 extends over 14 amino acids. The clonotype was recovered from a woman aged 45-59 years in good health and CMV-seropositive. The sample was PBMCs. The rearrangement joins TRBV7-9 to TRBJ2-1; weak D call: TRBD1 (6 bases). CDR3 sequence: CASSLTSGAQEQFF. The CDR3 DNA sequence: TGTGCCAGCAGCTTAACTTCAGGGGCACAGGAGCAGTTCTTC. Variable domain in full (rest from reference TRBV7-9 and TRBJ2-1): DTGVSQNPRHKITKRGQNVTFRCDPISEHNRLYWYRQTLGQGPEFLTYFQNEAQLEKSRLLSDRFSAERPKGSFSTLEIQRTEQGDSAMYLCASSLTSGAQEQFFGPGTRLTVL.